A single sample is the source of the 22 T cell receptor beta chains below, sequenced in a study of blood T cells in healthy people across ages. A second roughly 7 to 12 cycle PCR used barcoded and J-beta primers. TCRdb reprocessed the 5' RACE reads with MiXCR, giving one entry per CDR3 protein. The repertoire holds about 1.8 million distinct CDR3 sequences, with 49% as singletons. The sequenced sample was blood. Receptors were obtained from a middle-aged woman in good health.

This chain links TRBV5-1 with TRBJ1-1; 10 nucleotides match TRBD1. V gave up 4 bases and J gave up 1 base; unmatched junction bases: 7. The CDR3 runs 16 residues. The germline gives CDR1 SGHRS, CDR2 YFSETQ. The CDR3 nucleotides are TGCGCCAGCAGCCGGGACAGGGGTAGGGCGAACACTGAAGCTTTCTTT. This codes for CASSRDRGRANTEAFF.

Notes on this clonotype: One junction end does not reproduce the germline sequence, and a read error may be involved. The rearrangement links TRBV7-3 to TRBJ2-3; a possible D gene is TRBD2 (5 bases). The CDR3 totals 17 residues. The germline gives CDR1 SGHTA, CDR2 FQGTGA. CDR3: CASSPSRALNRAETQYF. In DNA, the CDR3 is TGTGCCAGCAGCCCCTCGAGGGCCCTGAATCGTGCAGAGACGCAGTATTTT.

This clonotype was recorded a few times. V gene TRBV6-5 combines with J gene TRBJ1-2; no clear D. Germline V gene sequence: CDR1 MNHEY, CDR2 SVGAGI. CDR3 length equals 16 residues. V was pared by 5 bases and J by 4 bases, with 20 bases between. CDR3 nucleotides: TGTGCCAGCAGTCCAAGACCAGGCCGGGCTGGCTATGGCTACACCTTC. It encodes CASSPRPGRAGYGYTF.

The genes are TRBV7-9 and TRBJ1-2; D unclear. The CDR3 consists of 17 residues. Germline values: CDR1 SEHNR, CDR2 FQNEAQ (reference sequence). Trimming removed 2 bases from V and 4 bases from J, with 20 bases in between. The CDR3 DNA sequence: TGTGCCAGCAGCTTATCTCTGCGGCAGCACGCCTTCTATGGCTACACCTTC. It codes for CASSLSLRQHAFYGYTF. The full variable domain, completed using reference TRBV7-9 and TRBJ1-2, is DTGVSQNPRHKITKRGQNVTFRCDPISEHNRLYWYRQTLGQGPEFLTYFQNEAQLEKSRLLSDRFSAERPKGSFSTLEIQRTEQGDSAMYLCASSLSLRQHAFYGYTFGSGTRLTVV.

The chain carries TRBV6-5 and TRBJ2-7; D ambiguous. Trimming removed 10 bases at V and 4 bases at J, with 17 bases between. The CDR3 extends over 13 amino acids. Per the germline V gene, CDR1 is MNHEY and CDR2 is SVGAGI. The CDR3: CATSIRRNYEQYF. CDR3 coding DNA: TGTGCCACCTCGATCCGTCGAAATTACGAGCAGTACTTC.

The CDR3 loop reads CSAPEGGMNTEAFF. In DNA form, the CDR3 reads TGCAGTGCTCCCGAGGGGGGCATGAACACTGAAGCTTTCTTT. V is TRBV20-1 and J is TRBJ1-1; TRBD1 might be the D (6 bases). The CDR3 runs to 14 residues. With 5 bases removed from V and 0 bases from J, the gap between germline ends came to 13 bases. Germline V gene lookup returns CDR1 DFQATT and CDR2 SNEGSKA (reference sequence).

The genes are TRBV12-5 and TRBJ1-1; 7 bases line up with TRBD1. CDR3 size: 17 residues. Germline assignment: CDR1 LGHNT and CDR2 FRNRAP. Germline trimming cut 5 bases from V and 4 bases from J; bases unmatched to any gene: 16. CDR3: CASGLPIGGGGGTEAFF. The CDR3 DNA reads as TGTGCTAGTGGTCTCCCTATAGGGGGCGGAGGGGGCACTGAAGCTTTCTTT.

The gene calls are TRBV7-9 and TRBJ2-1; D is perhaps TRBD1 (6 bases). Deletions cut 4 bases from V and 7 bases from J, with 17 bases between. This CDR3 has 15 amino acids. CDR1 is SEHNR and CDR2 is FQNEAQ in the germline V gene (reference sequence). The DNA of the CDR3 is TGTGCCAGCAGCTCACAGGGAAACCTACCAAATGAGCAGTTCTTC. Residues: CASSSQGNLPNEQFF.

V and J are TRBV4-3 and TRBJ1-1, with 9 bases identical to TRBD1. The CDR3 consists of 14 residues. The germline V gene has CDR1 LGHNA and CDR2 YSLEER. Trimming removed 1 base from V and 8 bases from J; junction bases left unmatched: 5. The CDR3 region is CASSQGTGEGEAFF. The CDR3 bases are TGCGCCAGCAGCCAAGGGACAGGGGAAGGGGAAGCTTTCTTT.

This clonotype has a single count. V usage is TRBV20-1 and J usage is TRBJ1-1; 8 nucleotides agree with TRBD1. V shed 1 base, J shed 4 bases, and the junction held 2 bases outside the gene matches. Germline CDR1 reads DFQATT; CDR2 reads SNEGSKA (reference sequence). The CDR3 consists of 13 residues. CDR3 DNA: TGCAGTGCTAGAGTCAGGGGGCCCACTGAAGCTTTCTTT. This sequence encodes CSARVRGPTEAFF.

V is TRBV27 and J is TRBJ1-2; 7 bases are a match to TRBD1. V shed 3 bases, J shed 7 bases, and the junction held 11 bases outside the gene matches. Germline V gives CDR1 MNHEY, CDR2 SMNVEV (reference sequence). The CDR3 loop spans 15 amino acids. CDR3 sequence reads: CASSFRRGRVSGYTF. CDR3 DNA: TGTGCCAGCAGTTTTAGGAGGGGGCGAGTAAGTGGCTACACCTTC.

This chain joins TRBV2 and TRBJ2-7; 9 bases fit TRBD2. Germline V lookup: CDR1 SNHLY, CDR2 FYNNEI. This CDR3 comprises 15 residues. Trimming took 4 bases from V and 7 from J; bases not matched to a gene: 11. The CDR3 DNA reads as TGTGCCAGCAGTGTCCTAGCGGGGATTATCAATGAGCAGTACTTC. Protein: CASSVLAGIINEQYF.

This chain joins TRBV20-1 and TRBJ2-7; D perhaps matches TRBD2 (6 bases). Trimming took 3 bases from V and 0 from J, leaving 15 bases between them. The germline V gene encodes CDR1 DFQATT and CDR2 SNEGSKA (reference sequence). This CDR3 contains 15 residues. This CDR3 is CSASIWRGSSYEQYF. The CDR3, as DNA: TGCAGTGCTAGCATCTGGCGGGGTAGCTCCTACGAGCAGTACTTC.

J is TRBJ2-7 and V is TRBV7-2; TRBD1 matches at 7 bases. CDR1 and CDR2 from the germline V gene are SGHTA and FQGNSA. Trimming at V came to 7 bases and at J to 1 base, leaving 7 bases not matched to a gene. The CDR3 totals 14 residues. CDR3 bases: TGTGCCAGCACCCGGGACAGCGGTTCCTACGAGCAGTACTTC. Translating gives CASTRDSGSYEQYF.

The sample holds one count of this clonotype. The V call is TRBV9, the J call TRBJ2-1; tentative D call: TRBD2 (5 bases). Germline values: CDR1 SGDLS, CDR2 YYNGEE. Trimming stripped 4 bases from V and 5 bases from J, with 16 bases between. The CDR3 runs 15 residues. CDR3 amino acids: CASSPGVLRDNEQFF. For the CDR3, the DNA is TGTGCCAGCAGCCCCGGGGTATTACGTGACAATGAGCAGTTCTTC.

V gene TRBV25-1 combines with J gene TRBJ2-5; tentative D call: TRBD1 (6 bases). The CDR3 length is 20 residues. The germline gives CDR1 MGHDK, CDR2 SYGVNS. The V end was cut by 1 base, the J end by 2 bases, with 26 bases between. The CDR3 is CASSESRTWGLSRVQETQYF. CDR3 in DNA: TGTGCCAGCAGTGAATCGAGAACTTGGGGGCTATCCAGGGTGCAAGAGACCCAGTACTTC.

The chain is built from TRBV28 and TRBJ2-1; D is possibly TRBD1 (6 bases). With 6 bases removed from V and 13 bases from J, the gap between germline ends came to 16 bases. The CDR3 contains 12 residues. Looked up from germline, CDR1 is MDHEN and CDR2 is SYDVKM. The CDR3 protein is CASRDTVTGQFF. The CDR3, as DNA: TGTGCCAGCAGAGACACCGTGACAGGTCAGTTCTTC.

V is TRBV9 and J is TRBJ2-4, with TRBD1 identical over 7 bases. Judging by the DNA end, TRBJ2-7 fits better; the J call may be wrong. Germline assignment: CDR1 SGDLS and CDR2 YYNGEE. CDR3 size: 14 residues. The CDR3 DNA reads TGTGCCAGCAGCCCCGAGACAGGGTTTTACGAGCAGTACTTC. Its translation: CASSPETGFYEQYF.

The chain joins TRBV14 to TRBJ1-4; D possibly corresponds to TRBD1 (6 bases). Germline assignment: CDR1 SGHDN and CDR2 FVKESK. The V end was cut by 3 bases, the J end by 0 bases, with 11 bases between. The CDR3 loop spans 16 amino acids. The CDR3 bases are TGTGCCAGCAGCCACGACAGGTTTGCAACTAATGAAAAACTGTTTTTT. As protein: CASSHDRFATNEKLFF.

This clonotype was recorded at least ten times. The chain links TRBV15 to TRBJ2-5, with unresolved D. The CDR3 consists of 14 residues. Germline V CDR1 and CDR2: LNHNV, YYDKDF (reference sequence). V was shortened by 1 base and J by 5 bases, with 11 bases between the two germline ends. In nucleotides, the CDR3 is TGTGCCACCAGCAGAGTGTGGCTCGGCGAGACCCAGTACTTC. Its translation: CATSRVWLGETQYF.

Only a few counts were recorded for this clonotype. In nucleotides, the CDR3 is TGTGCCAGCAGCCAGAGCCGACTAGCCTCCTTCTACGAGCAGTACTTC. Its protein product is CASSQSRLASFYEQYF. The chain uses TRBV4-2 and TRBJ2-7, with 7 bases aligning to TRBD2. The CDR3 runs 16 residues. The V gene end was trimmed by 3 bases and the J gene end by 3 bases; junction bases not matched to a gene: 11. CDR1 is LGHNA and CDR2 is YNFKEQ in the germline V gene.

This sequence joins TRBV27 and TRBJ2-7; no clear D gene. The CDR3 has 14 amino acids. Germline assignment: CDR1 MNHEY and CDR2 SMNVEV (reference sequence). The V end was cut by 6 bases, the J end by 7 bases, with 19 bases between. The CDR3 is CASRRAESYNEQYF. The CDR3 DNA reads as TGTGCCAGCAGAAGGGCAGAATCCTACAATGAGCAGTACTTC.